This record covers a single T cell receptor beta chain. Its antigen is unidentified. The entry originates in a study of early T cells in non-severe SARS-CoV-2 infection. Findings and limits, study-wide: VDJdb-based annotation leaned toward anti-spike CD8 responses and missed private and CD4 specificities.

Germline V gene sequence: CDR1 MNHEY, CDR2 SVGAGI. This CDR3 contains 15 residues. V was cut by 8 bases and J by 6 bases, with 20 bases left in between. The library protocol tagged individual cDNA molecules with unique molecular identifiers. TCRdb reprocessed the 5' RACE reads with MiXCR, giving one entry per CDR3 protein. The sample yields 95,000 to 120,000 distinct CDR3 sequences, about an eighth seen once. V usage is TRBV6-5 and J usage is TRBJ2-1; D gene ambiguous. Sequenced: whole blood. This receptor was taken from an adult who was a healthcare worker with PCR-confirmed SARS-CoV-2 infection or an uninfected control (not recorded which). CDR3 protein: CASAPSGSLANEQFF. CDR3 sequence (DNA): TGTGCCAGCGCGCCCTCGGGCTCGTTGGCCAATGAGCAGTTCTTC.